Presented here are 24 T cell receptor beta chains from one specimen sequenced in a study of T cells in narcolepsy. Sequencing used immunoSEQ multiplex PCR; TCRdb keeps in-frame clones, though not all of them. The repertoire holds roughly 27,000 clones, with about 89% as singletons. Source material: CD45RA- memory CD4+ T cells from PBMCs. The receptor set was obtained from a human donor with narcolepsy.

The V call is TRBV6-5, the J call TRBJ1-6; D might be TRBD1 (6 bases). V shed 4 bases and J shed 6 bases, with 10 bases lying between them. From germline, CDR1 is MNHEY and CDR2 SVGAGI. The CDR3 sequence is 14 residues long. CDR3 nucleotides: TGTGCCAGCAGTTTAGGACAGCTTAATTCACCCCTCCACTTT. It codes for CASSLGQLNSPLHF.

The J gene is TRBJ1-6, the V gene TRBV19, with D possibly matching TRBD1 (6 bases). Trimming took 8 bases from V and 13 from J, leaving 24 bases between them. Germline values: CDR1 LNHDA, CDR2 SQIVND (reference sequence). CDR3 length: 15 amino acids. CDR3 in DNA: TGTGCCAGTCGCCGGACAGAATTCACCCCCGACCCCCTCCACTTT. Amino acids: CASRRTEFTPDPLHF.

This sequence joins TRBV14 and TRBJ1-4; D is perhaps TRBD1 (5 bases). This CDR3 is 15 amino acids long. Germline values: CDR1 SGHDN, CDR2 FVKESK. V was clipped by 1 base and J by 7 bases, with 13 bases between them. DNA for the CDR3: TGTGCCAGCAGCCAAGGGGGCAGGGTTGGTGAAAAACTGTTTTTT. It is translated as CASSQGGRVGEKLFF. Using reference TRBV14 and TRBJ1-4 for the parts outside the CDR3, the full variable domain is EAGVTQFPSHSVIEKGQTVTLRCDPISGHDNLYWYRRVMGKEIKFLLHFVKESKQDESGMPNNRFLAERTGGTYSTLKVQPAELEDSGVYFCASSQGGRVGEKLFFGSGTQLSVL.

This chain links TRBV18 with TRBJ2-7; D not resolved. V lost 6 bases, J lost 4 bases, and 16 bases lay in between. The CDR3 runs 14 residues. The germline V gene encodes CDR1 KGHSH and CDR2 LQKENI. The CDR3 reads CASSGTDGTYEQYF. Written as DNA, the CDR3 is TGTGCCAGCTCCGGCACGGACGGAACTTACGAGCAGTACTTC.

Turning to this clone: Other nucleotide sequences from this sample produce the same CDR3. The chain employs TRBV5-1 and TRBJ2-3; 8 bases fit TRBD2. Germline loops: CDR1 SGHRS, CDR2 YFSETQ. V trimming: 3 bases; J trimming: 0 bases; junction bases outside the gene matches: 9. The length of the CDR3 is 17 residues. The CDR3 is CASSSFLAGVSTDTQYF. CDR3 bases: TGCGCCAGCAGCTCCTTCCTAGCGGGCGTCAGCACAGATACGCAGTATTTT.

This chain joins TRBV6-1 and TRBJ2-2; D gene ambiguous. The germline V gene encodes CDR1 MNHNS and CDR2 SASEGT. The CDR3 runs to 14 residues. Deletions cut 7 bases from V and 6 bases from J, with 15 bases between. The CDR3 protein is CASTTTPGAGELFF. CDR3 coding DNA: TGTGCCAGCACCACTACTCCAGGCGCCGGGGAGCTGTTTTTT.

The chain joins TRBV7-8 to TRBJ2-1; D is perhaps TRBD1 (7 bases). This CDR3 spans 16 amino acids. From germline, CDR1 is SGHVS and CDR2 FQNEAQ. The V end lost 2 bases, the J end lost 3 bases, and 14 bases lay between the germline ends. The CDR3 reads CASSLSAGGGYNEQFF. DNA for the CDR3: TGTGCCAGCAGCTTATCAGCAGGGGGAGGCTACAATGAGCAGTTCTTC.

This chain's CDR3 is CASSPQGFTEAFF. The CDR3 nucleotides are TGTGCCAGCAGCCCACAGGGGTTTACTGAAGCTTTCTTT. The chain employs TRBV2 and TRBJ1-1, with 7 positions matching TRBD1. CDR3 length: 13 residues. V lost 6 bases and J lost 5; bases outside the gene matches: 6. Germline V gene sequence: CDR1 SNHLY, CDR2 FYNNEI.

The chain carries TRBV5-8 and TRBJ1-2; D may be TRBD1 (5 bases). V was clipped by 4 bases and J by 8 bases, with 18 bases between them. Germline lookup yields CDR1 SGHTS and CDR2 YDEGEE. The CDR3 runs 14 residues. CDR3 DNA: TGTGCCAGCAGCACCCGGGACGGTGAATTCGGCTACACCTTC. Translating gives CASSTRDGEFGYTF.

The chain uses TRBV11-3 and TRBJ2-3; tentatively, D is TRBD2 (5 bases). The germline V gene encodes CDR1 SGHNT and CDR2 YENEEA. Trimming took off 2 bases at V and 1 base at J, with 7 bases between the two ends. CDR3 size: 14 residues. The CDR3 region is CASSLTEGTDTQYF. The CDR3 DNA sequence: TGTGCCAGCAGCTTAACGGAGGGCACAGATACGCAGTATTTT. Full variable domain (remainder filled in from reference TRBV11-3 and TRBJ2-3): EAGVVQSPRYKIIEKKQPVAFWCNPISGHNTLYWYLQNLGQGPELLIRYENEEAVDDSQLPKDRFSAERLKGVDSTLKIQPAELGDSAVYLCASSLTEGTDTQYFGPGTRLTVL.

The chain carries TRBV19 and TRBJ1-2; D not certain. This CDR3 is 13 amino acids long. V lost 3 bases to trimming and J lost 5 bases, with 10 bases between them. Germline CDR1 reads LNHDA; CDR2 reads SQIVND (reference sequence). As DNA, the CDR3 is TGTGCCAGTAGTATCGGAACCGATTATGGCTACACCTTC. Its translation: CASSIGTDYGYTF.

The CDR3 DNA reads as TGCGCCAGCAGCTTGGGGGGGCAGTCCAACGTCCTGACTTTC. This encodes CASSLGGQSNVLTF. The chain joins TRBV5-1 to TRBJ2-6; possible D gene TRBD1, 6 bases. From germline, CDR1 is SGHRS and CDR2 YFSETQ. Trimming removed 0 bases from V and 8 bases from J, with 9 bases in between. The CDR3 consists of 14 residues.

This rearrangement joins TRBV5-1 to TRBJ2-3, with a possible D match to TRBD2 (6 bases). The V gene lost 0 bases and the J gene lost 0 bases, with 14 bases spanning the gap. The germline CDR1 and CDR2 sequences are SGHRS and YFSETQ. This CDR3 region has 17 residues. Here the CDR3 DNA reads TGCGCCAGCAGCTTGGGGGCCGGGGACTTTAGCACAGATACGCAGTATTTT. The encoded protein is CASSLGAGDFSTDTQYF.

The chain employs TRBV2 and TRBJ1-3, with 7 positions matching TRBD1. The J segment lost 2 bases and the V segment lost 3 bases, leaving 4 bases of the junction unmatched. CDR3 length: 15 residues. CDR1 and CDR2 from the germline V gene are SNHLY and FYNNEI. The CDR3 coding sequence is TGTGCCAGCAGTGATGACAGGGCAGCTGGAAACACCATATATTTT. Translated: CASSDDRAAGNTIYF.

The chain has TRBV6-6 and TRBJ2-7; TRBD1 matches 8 bases. Trimming took 7 bases from V and 5 from J; bases not matched to a gene: 13. Germline V gene sequence: CDR1 MNHNY, CDR2 SVGAGI (reference sequence). The CDR3 is 15 amino acids. CDR3 DNA sequence: TGTGCCAGCACCAAAGGACAGGGATGGGAGGACGAGCAGTACGTC. Residues: CASTKGQGWEDEQYV.

The rearrangement joins TRBV7-9 to TRBJ1-1; TRBD1 aligns across 7 bases. V gave up 5 bases and J gave up 4 bases; unmatched junction bases: 7. CDR1 is SEHNR, CDR2 FQNEAQ, per germline (reference sequence). This CDR3 is 14 amino acids long. The CDR3 DNA is TGTGCCAGCAGCCCCGGGACAGCGGGCACTGAAGCTTTCTTT. It specifies CASSPGTAGTEAFF.

The V and J genes are TRBV5-1 and TRBJ1-1; D is ambiguous. The CDR3 covers 11 residues. V dropped 3 bases and J dropped 8 bases, with 8 bases sitting between them. From germline, CDR1 is SGHRS and CDR2 YFSETQ. For the CDR3, the DNA is TGCGCCAGCAGCTCTCAGAGGGAAGCTTTCTTT. Protein: CASSSQREAFF.

This clone was counted a single time. The genes are TRBV6-1 and TRBJ2-2, with 10 bases aligning to TRBD2. The germline V gene encodes CDR1 MNHNS and CDR2 SASEGT. V shed 6 bases and J 4 bases; nucleotides not matched to a gene: 5. This CDR3 region has 15 residues. The CDR3 loop reads CASRLAGVSTGELFF. CDR3 sequence (DNA): TGTGCCAGCAGGCTAGCGGGGGTGTCCACCGGGGAGCTGTTTTTT.

This chain uses TRBV7-9 with TRBJ2-5; D may be TRBD1 (5 bases). Germline-derived CDR1 and CDR2 are SEHNR and FQNEAQ (reference sequence). With 5 bases removed from V and 4 bases from J, the gap between germline ends came to 17 bases. This CDR3 has 15 amino acids. This CDR3 is CASSRGNHEGETQYF. The CDR3 bases are TGTGCCAGCAGCAGGGGAAATCATGAAGGAGAGACCCAGTACTTC.

This chain uses TRBV5-4 with TRBJ2-1; D assignment may be TRBD1 or TRBD2 (5 bases each). The CDR3 loop spans 14 amino acids. Trimming removed 1 base at V and 4 bases at J, with 9 bases between. Germline values: CDR1 SGHNT, CDR2 YYREEE (reference sequence). The CDR3 DNA sequence: TGTGCCAGCAGCTTGAGGGGAGCTTACAATGAGCAGTTCTTC. Protein product: CASSLRGAYNEQFF.

This clone was counted only a few times. The chain combines TRBV6-1 with TRBJ1-5; a weak D match, TRBD1 (6 bases). The CDR3 is 15 residues long. Trimming shortened V by 6 bases and J by 3 bases, and 15 bases separated the two germline ends. In germline, CDR1 is MNHNS, CDR2 SASEGT. CDR3 nucleotides: TGTGCCAGCAGACGACAGGATTTAAACAATCAGCCCCAGCATTTT. Its protein is CASRRQDLNNQPQHF.

The chain employs TRBV6-1 and TRBJ1-2; 9 nucleotides line up with TRBD1. Germline V gene lookup returns CDR1 MNHNS and CDR2 SASEGT. Losses at the gene ends were 4 bases for V and 5 bases for J; bases not matched to a gene: 11. This CDR3 has 16 residues. The chain's CDR3 is CASSAPLGQGTYGYTF. CDR3 bases: TGTGCCAGCAGTGCCCCTTTAGGACAGGGGACATATGGCTACACCTTC.

The chain has TRBV10-3 and TRBJ1-4, with D perhaps TRBD1 (6 bases). The CDR3 covers 13 residues. Germline V gene sequence: CDR1 ENHRY, CDR2 SYGVKD. Trimming removed 5 bases at V and 7 bases at J, with 11 bases between. DNA of the CDR3: TGTGCCATCAGTAGGGGGGCAAGTGAAAAACTGTTTTTT. This gives the protein CAISRGASEKLFF.

CDR3 DNA: TGTGCCAGCAGCTTAGAACAGGGACTCCCTGGAAACACCATATATTTT. Amino acid sequence: CASSLEQGLPGNTIYF. The gene calls are TRBV11-2 and TRBJ1-3; D is possibly TRBD1 (6 bases). The CDR3 has 16 amino acids. With 0 bases removed from V and 2 bases from J, the gap between germline ends came to 11 bases. Germline lookup yields CDR1 SGHAT and CDR2 FQNNGV.